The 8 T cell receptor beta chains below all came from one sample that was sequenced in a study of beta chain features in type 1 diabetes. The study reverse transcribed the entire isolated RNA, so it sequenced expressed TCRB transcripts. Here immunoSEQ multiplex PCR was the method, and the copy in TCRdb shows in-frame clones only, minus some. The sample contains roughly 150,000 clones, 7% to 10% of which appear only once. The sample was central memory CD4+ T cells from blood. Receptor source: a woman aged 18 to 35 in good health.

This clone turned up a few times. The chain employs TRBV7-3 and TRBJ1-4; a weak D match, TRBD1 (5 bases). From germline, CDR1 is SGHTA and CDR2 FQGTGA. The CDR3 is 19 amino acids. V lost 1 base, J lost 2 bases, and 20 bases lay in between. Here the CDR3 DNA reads TGTGCCAGCAGCTTAAAGACCAGGGTCCAAGCCCGCACTAATGAAAAACTGTTTTTT. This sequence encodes CASSLKTRVQARTNEKLFF.

Written as DNA, the CDR3 is TGCAGCGTTGTTGCGGTGGACACTGAAGCTTTCTTT. It specifies CSVVAVDTEAFF. The chain has TRBV29-1 and TRBJ1-1; D gene ambiguous. The V gene lost 4 bases and the J gene lost 3 bases, with 9 bases spanning the gap. The CDR3 totals 12 residues. The germline CDR1 and CDR2 sequences are SQVTM and ANQGSEA.

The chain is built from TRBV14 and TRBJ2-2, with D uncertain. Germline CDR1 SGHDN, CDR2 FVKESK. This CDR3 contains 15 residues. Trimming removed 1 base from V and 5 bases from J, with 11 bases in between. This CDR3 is CASSQGPSKTGELFF. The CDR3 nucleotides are TGTGCCAGCAGCCAAGGGCCATCCAAAACCGGGGAGCTGTTTTTT.

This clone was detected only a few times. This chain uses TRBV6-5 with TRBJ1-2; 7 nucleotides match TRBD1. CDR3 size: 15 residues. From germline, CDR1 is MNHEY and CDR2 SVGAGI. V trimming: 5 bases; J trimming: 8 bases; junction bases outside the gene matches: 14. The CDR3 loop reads CASSLTSTGTKGYTF. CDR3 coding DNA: TGTGCCAGCAGTCTTACCTCGACAGGGACGAAAGGCTACACCTTC.

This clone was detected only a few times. Written as DNA, the CDR3 is TGTGCCTGGAGTGTACAGGGGTCGGAGCTGTTTTTT. As protein: CAWSVQGSELFF. This chain uses TRBV30 with TRBJ2-2; 7 nucleotides line up with TRBD1. The CDR3 is 12 residues long. Losses at the gene ends were 0 bases for V and 10 bases for J; bases not matched to a gene: 2. Germline V gene sequence: CDR1 GTSNPN, CDR2 SVGIG (reference sequence).

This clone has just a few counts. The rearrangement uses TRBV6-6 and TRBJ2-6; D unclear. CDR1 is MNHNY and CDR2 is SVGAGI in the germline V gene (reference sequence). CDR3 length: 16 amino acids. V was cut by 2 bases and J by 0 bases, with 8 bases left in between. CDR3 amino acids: CASSYIRSSGANVLTF. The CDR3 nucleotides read TGTGCCAGCAGTTACATTAGGAGCTCTGGGGCCAACGTCCTGACTTTC.

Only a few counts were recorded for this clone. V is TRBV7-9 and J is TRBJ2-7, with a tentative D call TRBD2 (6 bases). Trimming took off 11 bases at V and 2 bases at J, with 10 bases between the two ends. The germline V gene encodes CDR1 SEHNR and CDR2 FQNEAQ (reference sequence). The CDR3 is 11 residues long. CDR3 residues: CAGGSAYEQYF. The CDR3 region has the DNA TGTGCCGGGGGGTCAGCCTACGAGCAGTACTTC. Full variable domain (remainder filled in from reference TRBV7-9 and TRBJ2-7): DTGVSQNPRHKITKRGQNVTFRCDPISEHNRLYWYRQTLGQGPEFLTYFQNEAQLEKSRLLSDRFSAERPKGSFSTLEIQRTEQGDSAMYLCAGGSAYEQYFGPGTRLTVT.

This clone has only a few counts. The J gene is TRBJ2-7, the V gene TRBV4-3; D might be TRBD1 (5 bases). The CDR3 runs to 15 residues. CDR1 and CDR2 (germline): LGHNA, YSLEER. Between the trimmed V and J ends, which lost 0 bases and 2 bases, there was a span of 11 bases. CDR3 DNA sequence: TGCGCCAGCAGCCAAGATGTAGCCAGGGCCTACGAGCAGTACTTC. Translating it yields CASSQDVARAYEQYF.